These 25 T cell receptor beta chains came from one sample sequenced in a study of cytomegalovirus exposure and HLA in healthy donors. The PCR had 60 Vbeta and 13 Jbeta primers. Only in-frame clones appear in the TCRdb table, and some are missing; sequencing was by immunoSEQ multiplex PCR. The data hold tens of thousands of clones, with under 85% observed a single time. The sample taken for sequencing was PBMCs. All receptors come from a male donor in good health and CMV-seronegative.

V gene TRBV18 combines with J gene TRBJ2-5; 10 bases map to TRBD1. Germline-derived CDR1 and CDR2 are KGHSH and LQKENI. J lost 4 bases, V lost 2 bases, and 4 bases had no gene match. CDR3 length: 15 amino acids. The CDR3 region is CASSPTGTGVETQYF. CDR3 sequence (DNA): TGTGCCAGCTCACCAACCGGGACAGGGGTAGAGACCCAGTACTTC. The full variable domain, rest sourced from reference TRBV18 and TRBJ2-5, is NAGVMQNPRHLVRRRGQEARLRCSPMKGHSHVYWYRQLPEEGLKFMVYLQKENIIDESGMPKERFSAEFPKEGPSILRIQQVVRGDSAAYFCASSPTGTGVETQYFGPGTRLLVL.

The rearrangement links TRBV9 to TRBJ2-7, with 9 nucleotides matching TRBD2. The CDR3 length is 17 residues. From germline, CDR1 is SGDLS and CDR2 YYNGEE. Trimming took 0 bases from V and 7 from J; bases not matched to a gene: 14. CDR3 region: CASSVGRGAGGTGEQYF. Here the CDR3 DNA reads TGTGCCAGCAGCGTAGGGAGGGGAGCGGGAGGAACCGGGGAGCAGTACTTC. The full variable domain, with the rest looked up from reference TRBV9 and TRBJ2-7, is DSGVTQTPKHLITATGQRVTLRCSPRSGDLSVYWYQQSLDQGLQFLIQYYNGEERAKGNILERFSAQQFPDLHSELNLSSLELGDSALYFCASSVGRGAGGTGEQYFGPGTRLTVT.

The chain employs TRBV19 and TRBJ2-1; D might be TRBD1 (6 bases). The CDR3 consists of 12 residues. From germline, CDR1 is LNHDA and CDR2 SQIVND (reference sequence). V lost 6 bases, J lost 4 bases, and 7 bases lay in between. The CDR3 DNA is TGTGCCAGTAGCGGACAGTACAATGAGCAGTTCTTC. This gives the protein CASSGQYNEQFF.

This clone has only a few counts. This sequence joins TRBV28 and TRBJ2-6, with D possibly matching TRBD1 (6 bases). Germline CDR1 is MDHEN and CDR2 is SYDVKM. The CDR3 runs 16 residues. V shed 5 bases and J shed 0 bases, with 11 bases lying between them. CDR3 nucleotide sequence: TGTGCCAGCAGTGTGACAGGCTACTCTGGGGCCAACGTCCTGACTTTC. It is translated as CASSVTGYSGANVLTF.

This clone was observed a single time. This rearrangement joins TRBV7-3 to TRBJ2-2; D is perhaps TRBD2 (6 bases). Trimming took 5 bases from V and 6 from J, leaving 10 bases between them. The CDR3 totals 13 residues. Germline V lookup: CDR1 SGHTA, CDR2 FQGTGA. CDR3 sequence: CASSPAGPGELFF. The CDR3 DNA is TGTGCCAGCAGCCCAGCGGGCCCCGGGGAGCTGTTTTTT.

V is TRBV7-7 and J is TRBJ2-5, with 11 bases identical to TRBD2. The V gene end was trimmed by 6 bases and the J gene end by 5 bases; junction bases not matched to a gene: 8. CDR1 is SSHAT and CDR2 is FNYEAQ in the germline V gene (reference sequence). CDR3 length: 15 amino acids. CDR3 sequence reads: CASSLTGTSGETQYF. CDR3 nucleotides: TGTGCCAGCAGTCTCACCGGGACTAGCGGTGAGACCCAGTACTTC.

The chain recombines TRBV7-2 with TRBJ1-1; maybe TRBD1 (5 bases). V was shortened by 2 bases and J by 6 bases, with 13 bases between the two germline ends. This CDR3 is built from 14 residues. The germline CDR1 and CDR2 sequences are SGHTA and FQGNSA. CDR3 sequence: CASSLQGRRAEAFF. The CDR3 DNA sequence: TGTGCCAGCAGCTTACAGGGCCGGAGGGCTGAAGCTTTCTTT.

The genes are TRBV2 and TRBJ1-5, with 7 bases fitting TRBD1. This CDR3 has 17 amino acids. V trimming: 3 bases; J trimming: 3 bases; junction bases outside the gene matches: 11. Germline V lookup: CDR1 SNHLY, CDR2 FYNNEI. CDR3 residues: CASSEGPTGRNNQPQHF. CDR3 nucleotides: TGTGCCAGCAGTGAGGGCCCGACAGGGAGAAACAATCAGCCCCAGCATTTT. Drawing the rest from reference TRBV2 and TRBJ1-5, the complete variable domain is EPEVTQTPSHQVTQMGQEVILRCVPISNHLYFYWYRQILGQKVEFLVSFYNNEISEKSEIFDDQFSVERPDGSNFTLKIRSTKLEDSAMYFCASSEGPTGRNNQPQHFGDGTRLSIL.

The CDR3 spells CASGQGWNEQYF. The CDR3 coding sequence is TGTGCTAGTGGTCAGGGCTGGAACGAGCAGTACTTC. V and J are TRBV12-5 and TRBJ2-7; the D gene is possibly TRBD1 (5 bases). The CDR3 is 12 residues long. The germline CDR1 and CDR2 sequences are LGHNT and FRNRAP. Trimming stripped 5 bases from V and 5 bases from J, with 10 bases between.

This clone was seen a handful of times. The chain uses TRBV4-3 and TRBJ1-1, with TRBD1 matching over 9 bases. Germline V lookup: CDR1 LGHNA, CDR2 YSLEER. V gave up 0 bases and J gave up 12 bases; unmatched junction bases: 11. CDR3 length equals 15 residues. DNA of the CDR3: TGCGCCAGCAGCCAAGACTCGGCGGACAGGGGTCGTACTTTCTTT. This translates into CASSQDSADRGRTFF.

The V gene is TRBV7-2, the J gene TRBJ1-1; TRBD1 matches at 7 bases. With 5 bases clipped from V and 10 bases from J, the junction kept 16 bases outside the gene matches. This CDR3 spans 15 amino acids. CDR1 is SGHTA and CDR2 is FQGNSA in the germline V gene. The CDR3 loop is CASSVEGAEKARAFF. The CDR3 bases are TGTGCCAGCAGCGTCGAGGGGGCAGAGAAAGCCCGAGCTTTCTTT.

There are a few counts of this clone. This chain connects TRBV27 to TRBJ1-6; D gene unclear. The CDR3 sequence is 14 residues long. V lost 5 bases and J 5 bases, leaving 10 bases between the germline ends. Looked up from germline, CDR1 is MNHEY and CDR2 is SMNVEV (reference sequence). DNA for the CDR3: TGTGCCAGCAGTGTGACAACGAATAATTCACCCCTCCACTTT. As protein: CASSVTTNNSPLHF.

This clone was seen just once. The V gene is TRBV2, the J gene TRBJ2-5; 12 positions match TRBD2. The DNA end is more similar to TRBJ2-7, so the J call may be wrong. This CDR3 region has 14 residues. The germline gives CDR1 SNHLY, CDR2 FYNNEI. In nucleotides, the CDR3 is TGTGCCAGCAGGACTAGCGGGGGCTCCTACGAGCAGTACTTC. This translates into CASRTSGGSYEQYF.

In its sample, this clone was seen a few times. In nucleotides, the CDR3 is TGTGCCAGCAGGGGGACAGACTCTGGAAACACCATATATTTT. It specifies CASRGTDSGNTIYF. The chain uses TRBV28 and TRBJ1-3, with TRBD1 matching over 7 bases. The CDR3 length is 14 residues. Germline V gene sequence: CDR1 MDHEN, CDR2 SYDVKM. Germline trimming cut 6 bases from V and 0 bases from J; bases unmatched to any gene: 2.

The table lists this clone with a few counts. The genes are TRBV5-1 and TRBJ2-7; 9 nucleotides line up with TRBD1. The CDR3 has 14 residues. V dropped 0 bases and J dropped 6; count of bases not matched to a gene: 4. The germline CDR1 and CDR2 sequences are SGHRS and YFSETQ. DNA for the CDR3: TGCGCCAGCAGCTTGGGACAGGGGGGGGGCGAGCAGTACTTC. Translation gives CASSLGQGGGEQYF.

The chain recombines TRBV18 with TRBJ1-1, with 8 positions matching TRBD1. V was pared by 3 bases and J by 5 bases, with 11 bases of the junction left unmatched. Germline loops: CDR1 KGHSH, CDR2 LQKENI. This CDR3 region has 16 residues. The chain's CDR3 is CASSPNGQGRVTEAFF. CDR3 nucleotides: TGTGCCAGCTCACCGAATGGACAGGGCCGGGTAACTGAAGCTTTCTTT.

The chain uses TRBV7-9 and TRBJ2-2; 7 bases fit TRBD2. V dropped 1 base and J dropped 4; count of bases not matched to a gene: 9. The CDR3 is 17 amino acids. Looked up from germline, CDR1 is SEHNR and CDR2 is FQNEAQ (reference sequence). The CDR3 region has the DNA TGTGCCAGCAGCTTAGAAAGGTCAGGGAGGGGCACCGGGGAGCTGTTTTTT. It specifies CASSLERSGRGTGELFF.

In this sample, this clone turned up a few times. The gene calls are TRBV9 and TRBJ1-5; TRBD1 might be the D (5 bases). This CDR3 comprises 13 residues. Trimming stripped 7 bases from V and 5 bases from J, with 13 bases between. Germline CDR1 is SGDLS and CDR2 is YYNGEE. DNA for the CDR3: TGTGCCAGCGCGAGGGGAGGGGATCAGCCCCAGCATTTT. Its translation: CASARGGDQPQHF.

V is TRBV28 and J is TRBJ1-1; D possibly corresponds to TRBD1 (6 bases). Germline CDR1 reads MDHEN; CDR2 reads SYDVKM. V shed 7 bases and J shed 5 bases, with 20 bases lying between them. The CDR3 is made up of 15 amino acids. The CDR3 DNA sequence: TGTGCCAGCACCCTTTACCAGGGAGGGGGAACTGAAGCTTTCTTT. Translating it yields CASTLYQGGGTEAFF.

The rearrangement uses TRBV25-1 and TRBJ2-5; 9 nucleotides line up with TRBD1. Trimming removed 6 bases from V and 0 bases from J; junction bases left unmatched: 2. Germline V gives CDR1 MGHDK, CDR2 SYGVNS. This CDR3 spans 14 amino acids. The CDR3 DNA sequence: TGTGCCAGCAGGGGGACAGGGTACCAAGAGACCCAGTACTTC. Residues: CASRGTGYQETQYF. Together with reference TRBV25-1 and TRBJ2-5, the CDR3 gives the full variable domain: EADIYQTPRYLVIGTGKKITLECSQTMGHDKMYWYQQDPGMELHLIHYSYGVNSTEKGDLSSESTVSRIRTEHFPLTLESARPSHTSQYLCASRGTGYQETQYFGPGTRLLVL.

V gene TRBV6-1 combines with J gene TRBJ2-3; D not certain. The V gene lost 2 bases and the J gene lost 0 bases, with 3 bases spanning the gap. The V gene's germline CDR1 is MNHNS and CDR2 SASEGT. The CDR3 has 13 residues. Here the CDR3 reads CASSERSTDTQYF. The CDR3 DNA reads TGTGCCAGCAGTGAACGGAGCACAGATACGCAGTATTTT.

The chain combines TRBV4-3 with TRBJ1-5; D is perhaps TRBD1 (5 bases). This CDR3 is 16 amino acids long. V lost 0 bases and J 4 bases, leaving 13 bases between the germline ends. Germline V gene lookup returns CDR1 LGHNA and CDR2 YSLEER. The chain's CDR3 is CASSQDQEGSNQPQHF. CDR3 coding DNA: TGCGCCAGCAGCCAAGATCAGGAGGGGTCAAATCAGCCCCAGCATTTT.

The chain has TRBV6-4 and TRBJ2-1; D perhaps matches TRBD2 (7 bases). This CDR3 spans 15 amino acids. CDR1 and CDR2 from the germline V gene are MRHNA and SNTAGT. The germline V and J ends were trimmed by 0 bases and 5 bases, with 11 bases remaining between them. The CDR3 coding sequence is TGTGCCAGCAGTGACTCCGCGGGGGCCCACAATGAGCAGTTCTTC. Translating gives CASSDSAGAHNEQFF.

As to this clone: Mismatch with germline at one junction end may stem from a read error. The rearrangement uses TRBV29-1 and TRBJ1-1; 8 nucleotides agree with TRBD1. Germline CDR1 is SQVTM and CDR2 is ANQGSEA. CDR3 length: 11 amino acids. CDR3 protein: CSVENGRGLVF. The CDR3 nucleotides are TGCAGCGTTGAAAATGGCAGGGGGCTCGTTTTT.

Only a few counts were recorded for this clone. This chain joins TRBV10-3 and TRBJ1-5; D might be TRBD1 (6 bases). V was shortened by 8 bases and J by 1 base, with 6 bases between the two germline ends. Germline CDR1 is ENHRY and CDR2 is SYGVKD. This CDR3 is 12 amino acids long. The CDR3 DNA reads as TGTGCCATCGGGACAAGCAATCAGCCCCAGCATTTT. This sequence encodes CAIGTSNQPQHF.